Shown below are 10 T cell receptor beta chains from a single sample sequenced in a study of radiotherapy plus CTLA-4 blockade in lung cancer. This table comes from immunoSEQ multiplex PCR, and its TCRdb copy is limited to in-frame clones, with some not included. There are about 87,000 clones in the sample; about 87% occur only once, and 15% to 20% lies in the top ten. This material consisted of peripheral blood, taken from a patient treated with radiotherapy plus ipilimumab. All receptors derive from a human donor with non-small cell lung cancer that progressed on radiotherapy plus ipilimumab.

V is TRBV7-2 and J is TRBJ2-1; tentatively, D is TRBD1 (5 bases). Per germline, CDR1 SGHTA and CDR2 FQGNSA. The CDR3 consists of 13 residues. Trimming removed 1 base from V and 10 bases from J, with 11 bases in between. CDR3 in amino acids: CASSLEGAREQFF. CDR3 DNA sequence: TGTGCCAGCAGCTTAGAAGGGGCCCGAGAGCAGTTCTTC.

The chain combines TRBV6-6 with TRBJ1-2; TRBD1 agrees at 10 bases. Germline assignment: CDR1 MNHNY and CDR2 SVGAGI (reference sequence). This CDR3 is built from 15 residues. V lost 5 bases, J lost 8 bases, and 11 bases stayed unmatched. CDR3 region: CASSRPGTGVRGYTF. DNA for the CDR3: TGTGCCAGCAGTCGGCCCGGGACAGGGGTGAGGGGCTACACCTTC.

The gene calls are TRBV5-6 and TRBJ2-3; either TRBD1 or TRBD2 may supply D (5 bases each). Germline V CDR1 and CDR2: SGHDT, YYEEEE. The CDR3 totals 16 residues. The V gene lost 8 bases and the J gene lost 2 bases, with 21 bases spanning the gap. Written as DNA, the CDR3 is TGTGCCAGTATCTCTTGGGGGACCCTCTTCACAGATACGCAGTATTTT. Protein product: CASISWGTLFTDTQYF.

This sequence joins TRBV28 and TRBJ1-2; 9 bases match TRBD1. CDR3 size: 15 residues. V dropped 4 bases and J dropped 3; count of bases not matched to a gene: 6. The germline V gene has CDR1 MDHEN and CDR2 SYDVKM. The CDR3 DNA sequence: TGTGCCAGCAGTTCTACAGGGGGCCCTCACTATGGCTACACCTTC. Translation gives CASSSTGGPHYGYTF.

This sequence joins TRBV5-6 and TRBJ1-2; 7 nucleotides align to TRBD1. The CDR3 is 15 residues long. In germline, CDR1 is SGHDT, CDR2 YYEEEE. Trimming removed 6 bases from V and 1 base from J; junction bases left unmatched: 9. CDR3 amino acids: CASNKQGLNNYGYTF. CDR3 bases: TGTGCCAGCAACAAACAGGGGCTAAATAACTATGGCTACACCTTC.

The V gene is TRBV25-1, the J gene TRBJ2-7; TRBD2 is a possible D gene (6 bases). Trimming cost V 8 bases and J 4 bases, with 18 bases left between them. CDR1 and CDR2 (germline): MGHDK, SYGVNS. This CDR3 comprises 14 residues. CDR3 region: CASSGAGTSYEQYF. For the CDR3, the DNA is TGTGCCAGCTCCGGTGCGGGGACTTCTTACGAGCAGTACTTC.

This chain connects TRBV5-4 to TRBJ1-1; maybe TRBD1 (5 bases). V lost 4 bases, J lost 6 bases, and 13 bases lay in between. CDR1 is SGHNT, CDR2 YYREEE, per germline (reference sequence). This CDR3 has 13 residues. CDR3 loop: CASSIAGRPEAFF. The CDR3 DNA reads TGTGCCAGCAGCATAGCAGGGAGGCCTGAAGCTTTCTTT.

The J gene is TRBJ2-3, the V gene TRBV6-1; D assignment may be TRBD1 or TRBD2 (5 bases each). The CDR3 extends over 11 amino acids. Germline CDR1 MNHNS, CDR2 SASEGT. Trimming took off 8 bases at V and 9 bases at J, with 12 bases between the two ends. This CDR3 is CASGTGTTQYF. The DNA for the CDR3 is TGTGCCAGCGGAACTGGGACCACGCAGTATTTT.

The chain recombines TRBV18 with TRBJ2-7; 8 bases fit TRBD2. This CDR3 has 16 amino acids. The germline CDR1 and CDR2 sequences are KGHSH and LQKENI. The V segment lost 4 bases and the J segment 3 bases; nucleotides outside the gene matches: 11. The CDR3 DNA reads as TGTGCCAGCTCACAAAGCCCCTTAGCGGGAAGCTACGAGCAGTACTTC. Protein product: CASSQSPLAGSYEQYF.

A few counts support this clone. The chain couples TRBV21-1 to TRBJ1-5; no DNA check was done on the table's D call, TRBD1. TRBV21-1 is a pseudogene. This CDR3 has 16 residues. Written as DNA, the CDR3 is TGTGCCAGCAGCGCCCCGACAGGGGAGGGGTTTCAGCCCCAGCATTTT. Encoded protein: CASSAPTGEGFQPQHF.